This T cell receptor beta chain was sequenced during a study of blood T cell repertoires in COVID-19 (TCRdb year 2020). For the study in its entirety: The collaborator samples originated in the United States, Italy and Spain and spanned the acute and convalescent phases of COVID-19. The material from the prospective study consisted of cDNA or gDNA derived from T cells, B-cell-depleted T cells, or PBMCs. Deeply sampled blood TCRbeta repertoires from subjects exposed to, actively infected with, or recovered from COVID-19 were included in the dataset. The repertoires were made available in a free public database intended to serve as a resource for research on the immune response to SARS-CoV-2. Samples came from the ongoing ImmuneRACE study (first 160 participants) plus 1,254 subjects from 6 global collaborators. Sample metadata almost always included a de-identified subject ID, COVID-19 status, age in years and sex. Where available, HLA class I and class II types were obtained from metadata supplied by the sample provider rather than from assay-based typing. Results the study describes overall, beyond this receptor: The amount of clinical and demographic metadata varied by source and participant and was provided uncurated.

Enrolling through a virtual design, the prospective study's participants ranged in age from about 18 to 89 years and lived across roughly 23 United States geographic areas. Cohort assignment in the prospective study relied on participant-reported clinical history from a screening survey and a study questionnaire. Exposed participants had been in contact, within 2 weeks of entering the study, with a person who had a PCR-confirmed or clinician-diagnosed case of COVID-19. In the prospective study, mobile phlebotomists collected whole blood, serum and a nasopharyngeal or oropharyngeal swab from each participant. Additional blood draws and questionnaires over an approximately two-month period could optionally be provided by prospective study participants. Prospective study blood samples were shipped either frozen or at room temperature before DNA extraction. Points on this clone: Its binding antigen is unknown. No per-base quality is available; no much larger clone lies one base away.

From its cysteine to its phenylalanine, the CDR3 spans 13 amino acids. Only CDR3 DNA is held: 39 bases, read in frame from base 1. Sequences SGHTA (CDR1) and FQGNSA (CDR2) are obtained from the germline V gene. V drops 1 base and J drops 8 bases, leaving 11 bases in between. The immunoSEQ Assay, a bias-controlled multiplex PCR, was used to amplify TCRbeta CDR3 regions from genomic DNA. From the authors' description of their analysis: The number of nucleated cells in each sample was estimated from the amplification of reference gene primers within the assay. To quantify the absolute abundance of each unique TCRbeta CDR3 rearrangement, sequence reads were collapsed and filtered. For each sample, productive Simpson clonality was calculated as the square root of Simpson's diversity index over productive rearrangements. The table comes from immuneACCESS by way of TCRdb, which keeps in-frame sequences with V and J called. Part of the clones is missing from these tables; in studies checked, under half for an unresolved V gene and the rest for unknown reasons. For V, J and clone size, that table is used; D and trimming come from the DNA. The sample table records 300,000 to 450,000 clones; roughly 90% of these occur just once. The top ten hold over 0.9% of the sample.

The TCR originated in a woman aged 25 to 45 who had been exposed to COVID-19. Material for sequencing was PBMCs or T cells enriched from blood (not recorded which). In this chain, TRBV7-2 is recombined with TRBJ1-2; the D gene is possibly TRBD1, with 6 bases matching. The DNA sequence is as follows: TGTGCCAGCAGCTTAGATCTGAGGGGGGGCTACACCTTC. Its product reads: CASSLDLRGGYTF.